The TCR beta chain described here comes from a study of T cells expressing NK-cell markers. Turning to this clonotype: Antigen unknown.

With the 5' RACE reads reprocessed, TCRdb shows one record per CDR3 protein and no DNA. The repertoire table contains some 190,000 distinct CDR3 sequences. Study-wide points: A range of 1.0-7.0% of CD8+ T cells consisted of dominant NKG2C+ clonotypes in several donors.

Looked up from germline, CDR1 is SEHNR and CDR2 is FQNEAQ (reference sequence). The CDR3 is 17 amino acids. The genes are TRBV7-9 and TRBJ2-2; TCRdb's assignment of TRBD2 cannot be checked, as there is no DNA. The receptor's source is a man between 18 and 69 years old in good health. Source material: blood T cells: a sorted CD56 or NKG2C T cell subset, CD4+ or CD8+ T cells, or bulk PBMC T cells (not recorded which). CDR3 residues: CASSQPAGGANTGELFF. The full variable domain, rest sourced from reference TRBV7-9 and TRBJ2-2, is DTGVSQNPRHKITKRGQNVTFRCDPISEHNRLYWYRQTLGQGPEFLTYFQNEAQLEKSRLLSDRFSAERPKGSFSTLEIQRTEQGDSAMYLCASSQPAGGANTGELFFGEGSRLTVL.